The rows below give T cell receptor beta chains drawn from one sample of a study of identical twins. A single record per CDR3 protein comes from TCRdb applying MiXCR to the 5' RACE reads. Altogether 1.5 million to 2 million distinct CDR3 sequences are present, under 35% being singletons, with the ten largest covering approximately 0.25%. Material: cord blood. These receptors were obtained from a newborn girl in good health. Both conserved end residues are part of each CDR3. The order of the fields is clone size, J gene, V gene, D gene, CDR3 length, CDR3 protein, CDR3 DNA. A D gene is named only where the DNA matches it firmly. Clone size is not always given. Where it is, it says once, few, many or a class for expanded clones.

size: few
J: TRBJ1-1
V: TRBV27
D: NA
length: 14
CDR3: CASSLGYVDTEAFF
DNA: TGTGCCAGCAGTTTGGGGTATGTCGACACTGAAGCTTTCTTT

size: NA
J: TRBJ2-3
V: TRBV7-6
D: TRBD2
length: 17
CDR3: CASSLALAGYSTDTQYF
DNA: TGTGCCAGCAGCTTAGCCTTAGCGGGATACAGCACAGATACGCAGTATTTT

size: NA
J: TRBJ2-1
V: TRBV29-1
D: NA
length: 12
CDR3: CSVEGGQETQFF
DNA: TGCAGCGTTGAGGGGGGGCAAGAGACCCAGTTCTTC

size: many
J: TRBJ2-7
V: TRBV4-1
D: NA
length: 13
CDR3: CASSQDAPYEQYF
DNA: TGCGCCAGCAGCCAAGATGCGCCATACGAGCAGTACTTC

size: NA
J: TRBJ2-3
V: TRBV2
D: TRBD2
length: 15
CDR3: CASSDKRGGPDTQYF
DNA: TGTGCCAGCAGTGATAAGCGGGGGGGACCAGATACGCAGTATTTT

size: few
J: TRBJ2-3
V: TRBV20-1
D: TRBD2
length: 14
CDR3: CSARRLAAGDTQYF
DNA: TGCAGTGCTAGAAGACTAGCGGCGGGAGATACGCAGTATTTT

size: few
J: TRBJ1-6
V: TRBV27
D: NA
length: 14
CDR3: CASSLPGINSPLHF
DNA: TGTGCCAGCAGTTTGCCAGGAATCAATTCACCCCTCCACTTT

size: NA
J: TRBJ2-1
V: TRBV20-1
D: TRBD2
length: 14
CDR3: CSAGLAGGNNGQFF
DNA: TGCAGTGCTGGACTAGCGGGAGGCAACAATGGGCAGTTCTTC

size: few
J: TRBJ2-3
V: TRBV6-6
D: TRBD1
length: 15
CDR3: CASTQRGRSTDTQYF
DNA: TGTGCCAGCACCCAAAGGGGGCGTTCCACAGATACGCAGTATTTT

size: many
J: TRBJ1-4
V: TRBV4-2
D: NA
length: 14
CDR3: CASSQAGNEEKLFF
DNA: TGTGCCAGCAGCCAAGCAGGGAATGAGGAAAAACTGTTTTTT

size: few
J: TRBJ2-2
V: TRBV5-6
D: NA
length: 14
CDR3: CASSLLRESGELFF
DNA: TGTGCCAGCAGCCTACTCAGGGAATCCGGGGAGCTGTTTTTT

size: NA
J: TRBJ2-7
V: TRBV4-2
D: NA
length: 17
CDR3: CASSHQQTDSYSYEQYF
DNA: TGTGCCAGCAGCCACCAACAGACCGACAGTTACTCCTACGAGCAGTACTTC

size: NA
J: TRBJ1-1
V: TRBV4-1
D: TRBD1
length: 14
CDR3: CASSPQGVHTEAFF
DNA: TGCGCCAGCAGCCCTCAGGGGGTTCATACTGAAGCTTTCTTT

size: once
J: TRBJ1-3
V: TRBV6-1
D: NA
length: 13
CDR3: CASSDRRGNTIYF
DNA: TGTGCCAGCAGTGACAGGCGGGGAAACACCATATATTTT

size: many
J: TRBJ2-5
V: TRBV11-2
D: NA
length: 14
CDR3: CASSLGVRQETQYF
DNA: TGTGCCAGCAGCTTAGGTGTTAGGCAAGAGACCCAGTACTTC

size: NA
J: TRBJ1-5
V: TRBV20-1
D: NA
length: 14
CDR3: CSARVGGRGQPQHF
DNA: TGCAGTGCTAGAGTGGGGGGACGCGGTCAGCCCCAGCATTTT

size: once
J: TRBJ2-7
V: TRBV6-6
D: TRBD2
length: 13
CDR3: CASSYGLAGEGYF
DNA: TGTGCCAGCAGTTACGGGCTAGCGGGAGAGGGGTACTTC

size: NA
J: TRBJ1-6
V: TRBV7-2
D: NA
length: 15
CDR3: CASRLRQSLNSPLHF
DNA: TGTGCCAGCAGACTTAGACAGAGCCTGAATTCACCCCTCCACTTT

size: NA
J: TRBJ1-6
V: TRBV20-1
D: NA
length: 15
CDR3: CSVSTTLSYNSPLHF
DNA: TGCAGTGTATCGACAACTCTCTCCTATAATTCACCCCTCCACTTT

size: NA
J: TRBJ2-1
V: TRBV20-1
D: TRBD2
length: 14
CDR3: CSADLAGLYNEQFF
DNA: TGCAGTGCTGACCTAGCGGGACTCTACAATGAGCAGTTCTTC

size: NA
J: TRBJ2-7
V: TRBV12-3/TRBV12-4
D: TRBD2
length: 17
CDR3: CASTPRGREGSQYEQYF
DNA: TGTGCCAGCACCCCGAGAGGGAGGGAGGGGTCACAATACGAGCAGTACTTC

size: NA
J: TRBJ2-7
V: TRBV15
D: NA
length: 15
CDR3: CATSRVETVSYEQYF
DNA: TGTGCCACCAGCAGAGTGGAGACTGTATCCTACGAGCAGTACTTC

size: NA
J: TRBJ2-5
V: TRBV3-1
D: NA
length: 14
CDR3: CASSQGTAQETQYF
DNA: TGTGCCAGCAGCCAAGGGACAGCCCAAGAGACCCAGTACTTC

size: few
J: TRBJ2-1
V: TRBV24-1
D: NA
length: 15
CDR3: CATSSGGAPGNEQFF
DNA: TGTGCCACCAGTTCTGGGGGGGCCCCGGGCAATGAGCAGTTCTTC

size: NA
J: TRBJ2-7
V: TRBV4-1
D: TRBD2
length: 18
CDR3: CASSQKGLAEPTGYEQYF
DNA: TGCGCCAGCAGCCAAAAAGGACTAGCGGAGCCAACTGGCTACGAGCAGTACTTC

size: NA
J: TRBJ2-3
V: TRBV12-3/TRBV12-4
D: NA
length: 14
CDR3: CASSPGVWSDVQYF
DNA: TGTGCCAGCAGTCCGGGAGTATGGTCAGATGTGCAGTATTTT

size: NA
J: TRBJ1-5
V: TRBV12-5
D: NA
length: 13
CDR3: CASGLSGNQPQHF
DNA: TGTGCTAGTGGTTTGTCAGGGAATCAGCCCCAGCATTTT

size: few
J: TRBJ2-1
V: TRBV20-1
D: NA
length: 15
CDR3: CSARFPGPSYNEQFF
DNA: TGCAGTGCTAGATTTCCGGGGCCCTCCTACAATGAGCAGTTCTTC

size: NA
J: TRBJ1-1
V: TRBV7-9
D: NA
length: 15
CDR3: CASSRITLLDTEAFF
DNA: TGTGCCAGCAGCCGAATTACACTTTTAGACACTGAAGCTTTCTTT

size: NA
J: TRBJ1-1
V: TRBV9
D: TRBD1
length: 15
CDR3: CASSVGGTGGSEAFF
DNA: TGTGCCAGCAGCGTAGGGGGGACAGGGGGATCTGAAGCTTTCTTT

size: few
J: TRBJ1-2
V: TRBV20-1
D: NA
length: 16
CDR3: CSATANQVRLNYGYTF
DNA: TGCAGTGCTACCGCGAACCAAGTCAGGCTTAACTATGGCTACACCTTC

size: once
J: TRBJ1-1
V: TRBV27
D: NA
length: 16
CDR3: CASSPRWKKIGTEAFF
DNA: TGTGCCAGCAGTCCCCGGTGGAAAAAAATAGGCACTGAAGCTTTCTTT

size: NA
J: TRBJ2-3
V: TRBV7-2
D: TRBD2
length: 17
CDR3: CASSSLAGVTCTDTQYF
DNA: TGTGCCAGCAGCTCCCTAGCGGGAGTGACTTGCACAGATACGCAGTATTTT

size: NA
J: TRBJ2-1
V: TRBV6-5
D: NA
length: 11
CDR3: CASRRESEQFF
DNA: TGTGCCAGCAGGCGTGAAAGTGAGCAGTTCTTC

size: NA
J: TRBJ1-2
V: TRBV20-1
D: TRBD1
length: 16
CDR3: CSARVPTGGLYYGYTF
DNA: TGCAGTGCTAGAGTCCCGACAGGGGGTCTTTATTATGGCTACACCTTC

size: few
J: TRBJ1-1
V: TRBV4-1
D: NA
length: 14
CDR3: CASSQNSLNTEAFF
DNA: TGCGCCAGCAGCCAGAACAGCTTGAACACTGAAGCTTTCTTT

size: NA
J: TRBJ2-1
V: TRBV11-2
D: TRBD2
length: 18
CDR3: CASSLIGGTSGSRNEQFF
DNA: TGTGCCAGCAGCTTGATCGGGGGTACTAGCGGGAGTAGGAATGAGCAGTTCTTC

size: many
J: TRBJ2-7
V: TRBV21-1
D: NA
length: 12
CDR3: CASSKGPYEQYF
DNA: TGTGCCAGCAGTAAGGGCCCCTACGAGCAGTACTTC

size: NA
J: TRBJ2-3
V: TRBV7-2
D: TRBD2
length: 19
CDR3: CASSLSQLTSGTSTDTQYF
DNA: TGTGCCAGCAGCCTATCCCAGCTTACTAGCGGCACGAGCACAGATACGCAGTATTTT

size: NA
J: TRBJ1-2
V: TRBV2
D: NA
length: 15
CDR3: CASLPGAPINYGYTF
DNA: TGTGCCAGCTTACCCGGGGCCCCAATCAACTATGGCTACACCTTC

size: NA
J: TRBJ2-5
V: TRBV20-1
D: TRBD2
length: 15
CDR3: CSAEVSGGVGNEQYF
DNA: TGCAGTGCTGAAGTGAGCGGGGGGGTAGGCAATGAGCAGTACTTC

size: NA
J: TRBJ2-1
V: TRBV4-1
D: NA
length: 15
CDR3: CASSQEGVLGNEHFF
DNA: TGCGCCAGCAGCCAAGAAGGGGTATTGGGCAATGAGCACTTCTTC

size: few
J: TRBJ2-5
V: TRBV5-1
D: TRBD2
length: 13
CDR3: CASSFRTRNEQYF
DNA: TGCGCCAGCAGCTTTCGGACTAGGAATGAGCAGTACTTC

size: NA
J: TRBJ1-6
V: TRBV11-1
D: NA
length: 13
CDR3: CASSSRYNSPLHF
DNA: TGTGCCAGCAGCTCAAGGTATAATTCACCCCTCCACTTT

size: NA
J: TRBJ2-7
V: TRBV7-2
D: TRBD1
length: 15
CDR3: CASSPQTGPTYEQYF
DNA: TGTGCCAGCAGCCCGCAGACAGGGCCGACCTACGAGCAGTACTTC

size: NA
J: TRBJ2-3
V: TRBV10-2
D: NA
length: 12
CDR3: CARGPSTDTQYF
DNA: TGCGCCAGGGGACCTAGCACAGATACGCAGTATTTT